These 9 T cell receptor beta chains originate from one sample sequenced in a study of blood T cell repertoires in COVID-19. Assay used: immunoSEQ multiplex PCR; TCRdb lists only in-frame clones, some missing. The table records roughly 80,000 clones, more than 70% of them present only once. The source material was peripheral blood. The receptors were sampled from a woman aged 80 or over with acute or convalescent COVID-19.

The chain recombines TRBV30 with TRBJ2-1; 7 nucleotides align to TRBD2. Germline V lookup: CDR1 GTSNPN, CDR2 SVGIG (reference sequence). This CDR3 has 15 residues. The V gene end was trimmed by 0 bases and the J gene end by 0 bases; junction bases not matched to a gene: 2. The CDR3 protein is CAWSVGGSSYNEQFF. The CDR3 DNA reads TGTGCCTGGAGTGTGGGCGGGAGCTCCTACAATGAGCAGTTCTTC.

The V and J genes are TRBV19 and TRBJ2-3; TRBD2 might be the D (7 bases). Trimming shortened V by 5 bases and J by 0 bases, and 12 bases separated the two germline ends. Germline CDR1 LNHDA, CDR2 SQIVND (reference sequence). The length of the CDR3 is 15 residues. CDR3 bases: TGTGCCAGTAGTGTGGCGGGGGCTAGCACAGATACGCAGTATTTT. As protein: CASSVAGASTDTQYF.

This chain joins TRBV30 and TRBJ1-5; 9 positions match TRBD1. The V and J ends lost 5 bases and 4 bases, in that order; junction bases with no gene match: 3. The CDR3 is 13 amino acids. The germline V gene encodes CDR1 GTSNPN and CDR2 SVGIG (reference sequence). The CDR3 sequence: CAWQTGGNQPQHF. The CDR3 DNA is TGTGCCTGGCAGACAGGGGGAAATCAGCCCCAGCATTTT.

The V call is TRBV9, the J call TRBJ2-3; TRBD2 aligns across 7 bases. Looked up from germline, CDR1 is SGDLS and CDR2 is YYNGEE. This CDR3 region has 18 residues. J lost 5 bases, V lost 0 bases, and 15 bases had no gene match. The CDR3 reads CASSVEGLGREFIDTQYF. As DNA, the CDR3 is TGTGCCAGCAGCGTAGAGGGCTTGGGGCGGGAGTTTATAGATACGCAGTATTTT.

The chain recombines TRBV30 with TRBJ1-6; possible D gene TRBD1, 5 bases. Trimming cost V 5 bases and J 0 bases, with 14 bases left between them. This CDR3 has 16 amino acids. In germline, CDR1 is GTSNPN, CDR2 SVGIG (reference sequence). The DNA of the CDR3 is TGTGCCTGGTCCGGGACTGAATTCTCCTATAATTCACCCCTCCACTTT. It is translated as CAWSGTEFSYNSPLHF.

The V and J genes are TRBV5-1 and TRBJ1-1; TRBD1 might be the D (6 bases). Per the germline V gene, CDR1 is SGHRS and CDR2 is YFSETQ. The V end lost 7 bases, the J end lost 1 base, and 20 bases lay between the germline ends. The CDR3 contains 16 residues. The CDR3 DNA reads as TGCGCCAGCCTCCCAGGGGATACTTATGGGAACACTGAAGCTTTCTTT. Its protein is CASLPGDTYGNTEAFF. The full variable domain, with the rest looked up from reference TRBV5-1 and TRBJ1-1, is KAGVTQTPRYLIKTRGQQVTLSCSPISGHRSVSWYQQTPGQGLQFLFEYFSETQRNKGNFPGRFSGRQFSNSRSEMNVSTLELGDSALYLCASLPGDTYGNTEAFFGQGTRLTVV.

The rearrangement uses TRBV6-5 and TRBJ1-5; TRBD1 is a possible D gene (6 bases). Trimming took off 6 bases at V and 0 bases at J, with 12 bases between the two ends. The CDR3 extends over 15 amino acids. Germline V gene data show CDR1 as MNHEY and CDR2 as SVGAGI. CDR3 region: CASRPYRDSNQPQHF. In DNA form, the CDR3 reads TGTGCCAGCAGGCCCTACAGGGATAGCAATCAGCCCCAGCATTTT.

This CDR3 is CASRRGSQVDGYTF. DNA of the CDR3: TGTGCCAGCAGGCGAGGCTCACAGGTAGATGGCTACACCTTC. The genes are TRBV7-2 and TRBJ1-2; D possibly corresponds to TRBD1 (5 bases). The CDR3 has 14 residues. CDR1 and CDR2 from the germline V gene are SGHTA and FQGNSA. V was pared by 6 bases and J by 6 bases, with 17 bases between. Filled out from reference TRBV7-2 and TRBJ1-2, the complete variable domain reads GAGVSQSPSNKVTEKGKDVELRCDPISGHTALYWYRQSLGQGLEFLIYFQGNSAPDKSGLPSDRFSAERTGGSVSTLTIQRTQQEDSAVYLCASRRGSQVDGYTFGSGTRLTVV.

The chain links TRBV3-1 (or the pseudogene TRBV3-2) to TRBJ1-1, with 7 bases fitting TRBD1. The junction had 7 bases not matched to a gene; V was cut back by 5 bases and J by 4 bases. CDR1 and CDR2 from the germline V gene are LGHDT and YNNKEL (reference sequence). This CDR3 has 14 amino acids. DNA of the CDR3: TGTGCCAGCAGCTCTAGTACAGGGGCCACTGAAGCTTTCTTT. The encoded protein is CASSSSTGATEAFF.